This passage covers 27 T cell receptor beta chains from one sample sequenced in a study of T cell responses to AZD1222 COVID-19 vaccine. Sequenced by immunoSEQ multiplex PCR; TCRdb stores in-frame clones only, minus some. Here the sample spans some 100,000 clones, approximately 91% being singletons. The material was peripheral blood, obtained on day 0 of AZD1222 vaccination. These receptor sequences come from an adult in good health.

This chain uses TRBV27 with TRBJ1-2; the D gene is possibly TRBD1 (6 bases). CDR1 is MNHEY and CDR2 is SMNVEV in the germline V gene (reference sequence). V lost 5 bases and J lost 4, with 23 bases in between. This CDR3 contains 17 residues. In DNA form, the CDR3 reads TGTGCCAGCAGTCCGAACACGCCCGTGGACAGCATCTATGGCTACACCTTC. The encoded protein is CASSPNTPVDSIYGYTF.

The J gene is TRBJ2-1, the V gene TRBV19, with D possibly being TRBD2 (5 bases). Trimming pared 11 bases from V and 9 bases from J, leaving 23 bases between. This CDR3 has 14 amino acids. Germline V lookup: CDR1 LNHDA, CDR2 SQIVND (reference sequence). The CDR3 DNA reads TGTGCCGCCAAAGCGGTATCTAGCACCGGTGAGCAGTTCTTC. Translated: CAAKAVSSTGEQFF.

The rearrangement links TRBV30 to TRBJ2-1; a possible D gene is TRBD2 (6 bases). The V end was cut by 4 bases, the J end by 2 bases, with 12 bases between. CDR3 length: 14 residues. Germline CDR1 GTSNPN, CDR2 SVGIG (reference sequence). The DNA for the CDR3 is TGTGCCTGGATCCGCGGGACTCCCTACAATGAGCAGTTCTTC. Protein product: CAWIRGTPYNEQFF.

About this clone itself: At one end, the junction sequence differs from germline, possibly due to a read error. This chain uses TRBV28 with TRBJ2-7, with 10 bases fitting TRBD2. Germline V CDR1 and CDR2: MDHEN, SYDVKM. The CDR3 loop spans 19 amino acids. CDR3 region: CASCFWFGLAVNLGYEQYF. CDR3 nucleotides: TGTGCCAGCTGTTTTTGGTTTGGACTAGCGGTAAATTTGGGGTACGAGCAGTACTTC. Supplemented by reference TRBV28 and TRBJ2-7, the full variable domain reads DVKVTQSSRYLVKRTGEKVFLECVQDMDHENMFWYRQDPGLGLRLIYFSYDVKMKEKGDIPEGYSVSREKKERFSLILESASTNQTSMYLCASCFWFGLAVNLGYEQYFGPGTRLTVT.

The chain couples TRBV2 to TRBJ1-2; no firm D call. Germline CDR1 SNHLY, CDR2 FYNNEI. The CDR3 length is 13 residues. V was clipped by 9 bases and J by 3 bases, with 14 bases between them. The CDR3 protein is CASRLTSDYGYTF. CDR3 nucleotides: TGTGCCAGTCGACTCACCTCGGACTATGGCTACACCTTC.

The J gene is TRBJ2-3, the V gene TRBV5-8; 10 nucleotides align to TRBD2. From germline, CDR1 is SGHTS and CDR2 YDEGEE. The CDR3 is 15 amino acids. V lost 5 bases to trimming and J lost 3 bases; unmatched junction nucleotides: 6. Here the CDR3 reads CASRSVSGGTDTQYF. The CDR3 region has the DNA TGTGCCAGCAGATCTGTTAGCGGGGGGACAGATACGCAGTATTTT.

The chain couples TRBV19 to TRBJ1-1; D call uncertain. CDR1 and CDR2 from the germline V gene are LNHDA and SQIVND (reference sequence). Trimming shortened V by 3 bases and J by 5 bases, and 7 bases separated the two germline ends. The CDR3 spans 12 residues. The CDR3 DNA follows: TGTGCCAGTAGTATTGGCGTGACTGAAGCTTTCTTT. It encodes CASSIGVTEAFF.

This sequence joins TRBV7-2 and TRBJ2-4, with D perhaps assigned TRBD1 or TRBD2 (5 bases each). Germline-derived CDR1 and CDR2 are SGHTA and FQGNSA. V dropped 1 base and J dropped 0 bases, with 19 bases sitting between them. The CDR3 is 19 residues long. The CDR3 nucleotides read TGTGCCAGCAGCTTAGAGGCCTCAGGGCGGGCTCTAGCCAAAAACATTCAGTACTTC. Encoded protein: CASSLEASGRALAKNIQYF.

The chain employs TRBV21-1 and TRBJ2-2; the table assigns TRBD2, which was not confirmed against the DNA. TRBV21-1 is tagged as a pseudogene. The length of the CDR3 is 13 residues. The CDR3 region is CASSKGVDGELFF. DNA for the CDR3: TGTGCCAGCAGCAAAGGAGTTGACGGGGAGCTGTTTTTT.

The rearrangement joins TRBV18 to TRBJ2-2; TRBD2 is a possible D gene (5 bases). The CDR3 is 15 residues long. CDR1 and CDR2 from the germline V gene are KGHSH and LQKENI. V was pared by 3 bases and J by 1 base, with 9 bases between. CDR3 sequence reads: CASSPGSMNTGELFF. CDR3 bases: TGTGCCAGCTCACCGGGGAGCATGAACACCGGGGAGCTGTTTTTT.

The chain is built from TRBV2 and TRBJ2-3, with D possibly being TRBD1 or TRBD2 (5 bases each). Germline V gene data show CDR1 as SNHLY and CDR2 as FYNNEI. The CDR3 is 12 amino acids. Trimming took off 6 bases at V and 8 bases at J, with 12 bases between the two ends. CDR3 residues: CASRGVRGTQYF. The DNA of the CDR3 is TGTGCCAGCAGGGGGGTCCGGGGTACGCAGTATTTT. The full variable domain, its missing parts supplied by reference TRBV2 and TRBJ2-3, is EPEVTQTPSHQVTQMGQEVILRCVPISNHLYFYWYRQILGQKVEFLVSFYNNEISEKSEIFDDQFSVERPDGSNFTLKIRSTKLEDSAMYFCASRGVRGTQYFGPGTRLTVL.

The chain uses TRBV10-3 and TRBJ2-7; D gene uncertain. The V and J ends lost 1 base and 2 bases respectively, with 12 bases between them. Looked up from germline, CDR1 is ENHRY and CDR2 is SYGVKD. CDR3 length equals 15 residues. The CDR3 sequence: CAISEYRGGAYEQYF. As DNA, the CDR3 is TGTGCCATCAGTGAGTATCGTGGCGGAGCCTACGAGCAGTACTTC.

The gene calls are TRBV3-1 (or the pseudogene TRBV3-2) and TRBJ2-2; 7 nucleotides match TRBD2. CDR1 and CDR2 from the germline V gene are LGHDT and YNNKEL (reference sequence). This CDR3 is built from 18 residues. The V and J ends lost 3 bases and 3 bases, in that order; junction bases with no gene match: 13. The CDR3 bases are TGTGCCAGCAGCCACCTGGGAGGGAGGAGGGTCCACACCGGGGAGCTGTTTTTT. Protein: CASSHLGGRRVHTGELFF.

V usage is TRBV6-5 and J usage is TRBJ1-5; 9 bases line up with TRBD1. Germline-derived CDR1 and CDR2 are MNHEY and SVGAGI. V trimming: 6 bases; J trimming: 7 bases; junction bases outside the gene matches: 4. The CDR3 runs to 13 residues. CDR3 nucleotides: TGTGCCAGCAGGCAAACAGGGGGCCAGCCCCAGCATTTT. It encodes CASRQTGGQPQHF.

The chain carries TRBV5-6 and TRBJ2-7; no clear D. V dropped 4 bases and J dropped 5 bases, with 13 bases sitting between them. Germline V gene sequence: CDR1 SGHDT, CDR2 YYEEEE. CDR3 length equals 13 residues. In nucleotides, the CDR3 is TGTGCCAGCAGCAGAAGTGGTTCCCACGAGCAGTACTTC. Translating it yields CASSRSGSHEQYF.

The V and J genes are TRBV28 and TRBJ1-1; D uncertain. Germline V lookup: CDR1 MDHEN, CDR2 SYDVKM. This CDR3 spans 13 amino acids. Trimming shortened V by 7 bases and J by 0 bases, and 9 bases separated the two germline ends. DNA for the CDR3: TGTGCCAGCAAAATACGGGTGAACACTGAAGCTTTCTTT. Translated, it gives CASKIRVNTEAFF.

This sequence joins TRBV7-3 and TRBJ2-1, with 8 bases matching TRBD2. Germline lookup yields CDR1 SGHTA and CDR2 FQGTGA. Trimming at V came to 5 bases and at J to 5 bases, leaving 8 bases not matched to a gene. This CDR3 has 15 residues. CDR3 amino acids: CASSRSGGLNNEQFF. As DNA, the CDR3 is TGTGCCAGCAGCCGGAGCGGGGGCCTGAACAATGAGCAGTTCTTC.

As to this clone: Other DNA sequences in the same sample also yield this CDR3. The rearrangement links TRBV3-1 (or the pseudogene TRBV3-2) to TRBJ2-7, with TRBD2 as a possible D gene (6 bases). The CDR3 sequence is 13 residues long. Germline loops: CDR1 LGHDT, CDR2 YNNKEL (reference sequence). Trimming pared 2 bases from V and 3 bases from J, leaving 8 bases between. The chain's CDR3 is CASSQRGLYEQYF. As DNA, the CDR3 is TGTGCCAGCAGCCAAAGGGGACTCTACGAGCAGTACTTC.

A few counts support this clone. This chain uses TRBV28 with TRBJ1-3; 7 bases agree with TRBD1. Losses at the gene ends were 3 bases for V and 3 bases for J; bases not matched to a gene: 2. The germline V gene encodes CDR1 MDHEN and CDR2 SYDVKM. The length of the CDR3 is 14 residues. The CDR3 here is CASSFAGGGNTIYF. As DNA, the CDR3 is TGTGCCAGCAGTTTTGCAGGGGGTGGAAACACCATATATTTT.

V is TRBV5-4 and J is TRBJ1-4; TRBD1 is a possible D gene (5 bases). Germline CDR1 SGHNT, CDR2 YYREEE (reference sequence). V dropped 4 bases and J dropped 7 bases, with 14 bases sitting between them. This CDR3 has 14 amino acids. This CDR3 is CASSATYGAEKLFF. The CDR3 nucleotides are TGTGCCAGCAGCGCGACATATGGGGCTGAAAAACTGTTTTTT.

The rearrangement links TRBV6-4 to TRBJ1-4; unclear D gene. Trimming took off 0 bases at V and 2 bases at J, with 16 bases between the two ends. CDR1 is MRHNA, CDR2 SNTAGT, per germline. The CDR3 contains 18 residues. DNA for the CDR3: TGTGCCAGCAGTGACTCGTCAATGGAGGGCGGCACTAATGAAAAACTGTTTTTT. This translates into CASSDSSMEGGTNEKLFF.

This chain joins TRBV27 and TRBJ1-4, with 7 bases matching TRBD1. The CDR3 has 16 amino acids. Germline V gene lookup returns CDR1 MNHEY and CDR2 SMNVEV (reference sequence). With 5 bases clipped from V and 4 bases from J, the junction kept 10 bases outside the gene matches. CDR3 bases: TGTGCCAGCAGTACCGCCGGGACAGAAGATAATGAAAAACTGTTTTTT. It encodes CASSTAGTEDNEKLFF.

In this sample, this clone turned up once. This chain uses TRBV4-2 with TRBJ2-5; perhaps TRBD2 as D (6 bases). The CDR3 spans 17 residues. Germline CDR1 is LGHNA and CDR2 is YNFKEQ. The V gene lost 2 bases and the J gene lost 5 bases, with 21 bases spanning the gap. CDR3: CASSQKGVGGVGETQYF. CDR3 DNA sequence: TGTGCCAGCAGCCAAAAGGGTGTGGGGGGAGTGGGGGAGACCCAGTACTTC.

This rearrangement joins TRBV28 to TRBJ1-1; weak D call: TRBD1 (6 bases). CDR3 length equals 17 residues. V lost 1 base to trimming and J lost 4 bases, with 19 bases between them. Germline V CDR1 and CDR2: MDHEN, SYDVKM. The CDR3 nucleotides read TGTGCCAGCAGTTTATACGGGACCCAGGCCAGGGGCACTGAAGCTTTCTTT. This encodes CASSLYGTQARGTEAFF.

The chain has TRBV5-1 and TRBJ1-3; D is unclear. The CDR3 spans 11 residues. Germline CDR1 reads SGHRS; CDR2 reads YFSETQ. Trimming stripped 7 bases from V and 0 bases from J, with 2 bases between. For the CDR3, the DNA is TGCGCCAGCGGCTCTGGAAACACCATATATTTT. Its translation: CASGSGNTIYF.

This rearrangement joins TRBV5-1 to TRBJ1-3, with 9 nucleotides matching TRBD1. With V trimmed by 4 bases and J by 4 bases, 3 bases remained unmatched. From germline, CDR1 is SGHRS and CDR2 YFSETQ. The CDR3 consists of 14 residues. CDR3 DNA: TGCGCCAGCAGCATGGACAGGGGAGGAAACACCATATATTTT. Its translation: CASSMDRGGNTIYF.

The chain is built from TRBV27 and TRBJ1-2; D is unresolved. This CDR3 is built from 13 residues. Germline V gives CDR1 MNHEY, CDR2 SMNVEV (reference sequence). V was shortened by 5 bases and J by 2 bases, with 9 bases between the two germline ends. CDR3 in amino acids: CASSGPGNYGYTF. The CDR3, as DNA: TGTGCCAGCAGTGGACCCGGGAACTATGGCTACACCTTC.